This passage covers 17 T cell receptor beta chains from one sample sequenced in a study of blood T cells in healthy people across ages. Together with a sample-barcoded 5' primer, a J-beta primer mix was included in a second PCR lasting about 7 to 11 cycles. Via MiXCR, TCRdb re-called the 5' RACE reads, giving one row per CDR3 protein. The sample holds some 920,000 distinct CDR3 sequences, roughly 51% seen once. The sample consisted of blood. The receptors originated from an older woman in good health.

CDR3 nucleotide sequence: TGTGCCAGCACCACAGGGGGTACAGATACGCAGTATTTT. Translated, it gives CASTTGGTDTQYF. This sequence joins TRBV25-1 and TRBJ2-3; TRBD1 matches at 8 bases. V trimming: 7 bases; J trimming: 3 bases; junction bases outside the gene matches: 3. This CDR3 has 13 amino acids. Germline assignment: CDR1 MGHDK and CDR2 SYGVNS.

The V call is TRBV12-3 or TRBV12-4, the J call TRBJ1-4; weak D call: TRBD1 (5 bases). This CDR3 is 17 amino acids long. The germline V and J ends were trimmed by 2 bases and 8 bases, with 21 bases remaining between them. In DNA, the CDR3 is TGTGCCAGCAGTTTAATGATTTCAGGGCCGCTAGGGGAAAAACTGTTTTTT. Protein: CASSLMISGPLGEKLFF.

This clonotype was observed a handful of times. The genes are TRBV24-1 and TRBJ2-4; maybe TRBD2 (6 bases). The J call is in doubt because the DNA end fits TRBJ2-7 better. This CDR3 comprises 20 residues. Germline CDR1 KGHDR, CDR2 SFDVKD. This chain's CDR3 is CATRTAAGLPPPRTIYEQYF. The CDR3 DNA follows: TGTGCCACCAGGACAGCGGCTGGACTACCTCCCCCGAGGACAATATACGAGCAGTACTTC.

The chain couples TRBV6-2 or TRBV6-3 to TRBJ2-7; perhaps TRBD2 as D (6 bases). CDR3 length equals 13 residues. CDR1 MNHEY and CDR2 SVGEGT come from the germline V gene. V was clipped by 3 bases and J by 5 bases, with 11 bases between them. This CDR3 reads CASSYNSGNEQYF. The CDR3 nucleotides are TGTGCCAGCAGTTATAATAGCGGCAACGAGCAGTACTTC.

This clonotype was seen only a few times. This chain joins TRBV5-1 and TRBJ2-1; TRBD2 matches at 8 bases. Trimming at V came to 2 bases and at J to 9 bases, leaving 10 bases not matched to a gene. The CDR3 extends over 15 amino acids. Germline CDR1 SGHRS, CDR2 YFSETQ. Written as DNA, the CDR3 is TGCGCCAGCAGCTTCACTAGCGGACGAACACCTGAGCAGTTCTTC. It codes for CASSFTSGRTPEQFF.

The V gene is TRBV30, the J gene TRBJ2-1; no definite D call. The CDR3 spans 12 residues. Trimming stripped 3 bases from V and 10 bases from J, with 13 bases between. CDR1 is GTSNPN and CDR2 is SVGIG in the germline V gene (reference sequence). The CDR3 sequence is CAWSKVLGEQFF. In nucleotides, the CDR3 is TGTGCCTGGAGCAAGGTTCTAGGAGAGCAGTTCTTC.

Here the CDR3 reads CASSGSGQGISFSYEQYF. The CDR3 DNA reads TGTGCCAGCAGTGGTTCGGGACAGGGGATTTCTTTCTCCTACGAGCAGTACTTC. The chain links TRBV25-1 to TRBJ2-7; 10 positions agree with TRBD1. Germline V gene data show CDR1 as MGHDK and CDR2 as SYGVNS. V gave up 4 bases and J gave up 0 bases; unmatched junction bases: 12. CDR3 length equals 18 residues.

This clonotype was observed a handful of times. This chain joins TRBV5-1 and TRBJ2-4; D ambiguous. V shed 0 bases and J shed 0 bases, with 13 bases lying between them. In germline, CDR1 is SGHRS, CDR2 YFSETQ. The CDR3 extends over 17 amino acids. In DNA form, the CDR3 reads TGCGCCAGCAGCTTGGATAGGTGGCACGAAGCCAAAAACATTCAGTACTTC. Amino acid sequence: CASSLDRWHEAKNIQYF.

This chain links TRBV6-6 with TRBJ2-3; D might be TRBD1 or TRBD2, each matching 5 bases. CDR1 is MNHNY and CDR2 is SVGAGI in the germline V gene (reference sequence). There are 15 residues in the CDR3. The V and J ends lost 5 bases and 0 bases respectively, with 12 bases between them. The CDR3 sequence: CASSTRDGSTDTQYF. In DNA form, the CDR3 reads TGTGCCAGCAGTACCCGGGACGGGAGCACAGATACGCAGTATTTT.

This clonotype turned up a few times. This chain links TRBV29-1 with TRBJ2-1; D not resolved. V shed 7 bases and J shed 7 bases, with 11 bases lying between them. CDR1 is SQVTM, CDR2 ANQGSEA, per germline. The CDR3 extends over 11 amino acids. CDR3 amino acids: CSAGDTNEQFF. CDR3 DNA: TGCAGCGCCGGCGATACGAATGAGCAGTTCTTC.

The chain has TRBV29-1 and TRBJ1-1, with 7 bases lining up with TRBD1. After removal of 8 bases from V and 3 bases from J, the junction contained 9 bases not matched to a gene. Germline V CDR1 and CDR2: SQVTM, ANQGSEA. The length of the CDR3 is 13 residues. The CDR3 is CSSNRGGDTEAFF. CDR3 DNA: TGCAGCAGCAACCGAGGGGGCGACACTGAAGCTTTCTTT. The full variable domain, with the rest looked up from reference TRBV29-1 and TRBJ1-1, is SAVISQKPSRDICQRGTSLTIQCQVDSQVTMMFWYRQQPGQSLTLIATANQGSEATYESGFVIDKFPISRPNLTFSTLTVSNMSPEDSSIYLCSSNRGGDTEAFFGQGTRLTVV.

The rearrangement uses TRBV5-1 and TRBJ2-7; D possibly corresponds to TRBD1 (5 bases). Germline loops: CDR1 SGHRS, CDR2 YFSETQ. CDR3 length equals 16 residues. The germline V and J ends were trimmed by 3 bases and 1 base, with 17 bases remaining between them. In DNA, the CDR3 is TGCGCCAGCAGCTGGCCCCCGGACAAGACTTCCTACGAGCAGTACTTC. It codes for CASSWPPDKTSYEQYF.

V is TRBV6-5 and J is TRBJ2-2, with D perhaps TRBD2 (5 bases). Deletions cut 8 bases from V and 5 bases from J, with 21 bases between. CDR3 length: 16 residues. Germline V CDR1 and CDR2: MNHEY, SVGAGI. The CDR3 DNA is TGTGCCAGCGCCCAATTGGACTCAGTAAGGACCGGGGAGCTGTTTTTT. Protein product: CASAQLDSVRTGELFF.

The chain links TRBV20-1 to TRBJ2-1, with 8 bases matching TRBD2. Germline V CDR1 and CDR2: DFQATT, SNEGSKA (reference sequence). V shed 5 bases, J shed 9 bases, and the junction held 6 bases outside the gene matches. The CDR3 has 12 residues. CDR3 DNA: TGCAGTGCTGAATTGAGCGGGGGTGAGCAGTTCTTC. Translation: CSAELSGGEQFF.

This chain connects TRBV5-5 to TRBJ2-3; 7 bases line up with TRBD1. Looked up from germline, CDR1 is SGHKS and CDR2 is YYEKEE (reference sequence). CDR3 length: 15 residues. J lost 2 bases, V lost 3 bases, and 6 bases had no gene match. The CDR3 here is CASSSYRGVTDTQYF. CDR3 DNA sequence: TGTGCCAGCAGCTCATACAGGGGAGTCACAGATACGCAGTATTTT.

This clonotype has a handful of counts. The chain couples TRBV6-2 or TRBV6-3 to TRBJ2-4, with a weak D call TRBD1 (5 bases). V was shortened by 3 bases and J by 3 bases, with 15 bases between the two germline ends. Germline loops: CDR1 MNHEY, CDR2 SVGEGT. The CDR3 totals 16 residues. The CDR3 region is CASSYRAGKDKNIQYF. CDR3 DNA: TGTGCCAGCAGTTATCGGGCAGGGAAGGACAAAAACATTCAGTACTTC.

The chain recombines TRBV15 with TRBJ1-5; D is perhaps TRBD1 (5 bases). The CDR3 runs 15 residues. Trimming removed 8 bases from V and 2 bases from J, with 16 bases in between. Per germline, CDR1 LNHNV and CDR2 YYDKDF (reference sequence). As DNA, the CDR3 is TGTGCCACCGTCGGTCAGGGACGGGGCAATCAGCCCCAGCATTTT. It translates to CATVGQGRGNQPQHF. Using reference TRBV15 and TRBJ1-5 for the parts outside the CDR3, the full variable domain is DAMVIQNPRYQVTQFGKPVTLSCSQTLNHNVMYWYQQKSSQAPKLLFHYYDKDFNNEADTPDNFQSRRPNTSFCFLDIRSPGLGDTAMYLCATVGQGRGNQPQHFGDGTRLSIL.